One sample yielded the 14 T cell receptor beta chains listed below, sequenced in a study of blood T cell repertoires in COVID-19. Repertoires were generated with immunoSEQ multiplex PCR, while TCRdb's copy carries only in-frame clones and drops some. The table records fewer than 450,000 clones, more than 70% of them present only once. Sequenced material: PBMCs or T cells enriched from blood (not recorded which). These receptors were obtained from a woman under 30 who had recovered from COVID-19.

This chain joins TRBV2 and TRBJ2-5, with 11 bases fitting TRBD2. Germline CDR1 reads SNHLY; CDR2 reads FYNNEI. The ends lost 0 bases at V and 6 bases at J; junction bases unmatched: 6. This CDR3 is 16 amino acids long. The CDR3, as DNA: TGTGCCAGCAGTGAAGCGAAGCTAGCGGGGGGTAAGACCCAGTACTTC. Amino acids: CASSEAKLAGGKTQYF.

This clone was detected once. CDR3 nucleotides: TGTGCCAGCAGCAAAAGACTAGCGGGGGCGATGAACACCGGGGAGCTGTTTTTT. This codes for CASSKRLAGAMNTGELFF. This sequence joins TRBV7-2 and TRBJ2-2; 12 bases map to TRBD2. Germline V gene lookup returns CDR1 SGHTA and CDR2 FQGNSA. V lost 5 bases to trimming and J lost 1 base; unmatched junction nucleotides: 8. The CDR3 covers 18 residues.

This clone was recorded only once. The V and J genes are TRBV7-2 and TRBJ2-2; 11 bases agree with TRBD2. J was trimmed by 0 bases and V by 3 bases; bases with no gene match: 0. Germline V lookup: CDR1 SGHTA, CDR2 FQGNSA. CDR3 length equals 16 residues. The CDR3 DNA is TGTGCCAGCAGCTTTAGCGGGGGGGCGAACACCGGGGAGCTGTTTTTT. It codes for CASSFSGGANTGELFF. The full variable domain, completed using reference TRBV7-2 and TRBJ2-2, is GAGVSQSPSNKVTEKGKDVELRCDPISGHTALYWYRQSLGQGLEFLIYFQGNSAPDKSGLPSDRFSAERTGGSVSTLTIQRTQQEDSAVYLCASSFSGGANTGELFFGEGSRLTVL.

This clone was detected only a few times. CDR3 nucleotides: TGTGCCAGCAGTTGGGGCGAGAACACTGAAGCTTTCTTT. Protein sequence: CASSWGENTEAFF. The gene calls are TRBV2 and TRBJ1-1, with D tentatively TRBD1 (5 bases). The CDR3 sequence is 13 residues long. Trimming shortened V by 5 bases and J by 1 base, and 8 bases separated the two germline ends. Germline V gene lookup returns CDR1 SNHLY and CDR2 FYNNEI.

In this sample, this clone turned up once. V and J are TRBV7-9 and TRBJ1-2, with TRBD1 matching 7 bases. This CDR3 region has 15 residues. The germline CDR1 and CDR2 sequences are SEHNR and FQNEAQ (reference sequence). The J segment lost 2 bases and the V segment lost 1 base, leaving 4 bases of the junction unmatched. The CDR3 region has the DNA TGTGCCAGCAGCTTAGAAGGGGGCGCGAACTATGGCTACACCTTC. Its translation is CASSLEGGANYGYTF.

The chain has TRBV7-9 and TRBJ1-6; maybe TRBD1 (6 bases). The CDR3 has 18 residues. Germline loops: CDR1 SEHNR, CDR2 FQNEAQ (reference sequence). Trimming shortened V by 2 bases and J by 0 bases, and 14 bases separated the two germline ends. The CDR3 nucleotides are TGTGCCAGCAGCTTATTTGGACAGAGGAGCTCCTATAATTCACCCCTCCACTTT. The encoded protein is CASSLFGQRSSYNSPLHF.

This clone was seen only once. The chain carries TRBV5-1 and TRBJ2-7; no reliable D call. V dropped 2 bases and J dropped 5 bases, with 5 bases sitting between them. The CDR3 spans 11 residues. CDR1 is SGHRS and CDR2 is YFSETQ in the germline V gene. In DNA form, the CDR3 reads TGCGCCAGCAGCTTCAAAAACGAGCAGTACTTC. Translating gives CASSFKNEQYF.

The gene calls are TRBV7-2 and TRBJ1-6; D not certain. From germline, CDR1 is SGHTA and CDR2 FQGNSA. Deletions cut 1 base from V and 1 base from J, with 8 bases between. The CDR3 has 16 amino acids. The CDR3: CASSLVRGSYNSPLHF. The CDR3 region has the DNA TGTGCCAGCAGCTTAGTTAGAGGGTCCTATAATTCACCCCTCCACTTT.

This rearrangement joins TRBV10-3 to TRBJ2-3, with a weak D call TRBD1 (5 bases). V lost 2 bases to trimming and J lost 6 bases, with 15 bases between them. CDR1 is ENHRY, CDR2 SYGVKD, per germline. This CDR3 region has 15 residues. The CDR3 sequence: CAISERAGKGDTQYF. The DNA for the CDR3 is TGTGCCATCAGTGAGAGGGCAGGGAAAGGGGATACGCAGTATTTT.

The chain recombines TRBV7-3 with TRBJ2-2; no clear D gene. The CDR3 runs 13 residues. Per the germline V gene, CDR1 is SGHTA and CDR2 is FQGTGA. The V end lost 2 bases, the J end lost 5 bases, and 6 bases lay between the germline ends. CDR3 DNA sequence: TGTGCCAGCAGCTTATTCGTTACCGGGGAGCTGTTTTTT. Its translation: CASSLFVTGELFF. The full variable domain, in which reference TRBV7-3 and TRBJ2-2 provide the parts outside the CDR3, is GAGVSQTPSNKVTEKGKYVELRCDPISGHTALYWYRQSLGQGPEFLIYFQGTGAADDSGLPNDRFFAVRPEGSVSTLKIQRTERGDSAVYLCASSLFVTGELFFGEGSRLTVL.

The count of this clone is one. The V and J genes are TRBV3-1 (or the pseudogene TRBV3-2) and TRBJ1-6; TRBD1 aligns across 7 bases. This CDR3 has 15 amino acids. Germline CDR1 is LGHDT and CDR2 is YNNKEL (reference sequence). Losses at the gene ends were 6 bases for V and 7 bases for J; bases not matched to a gene: 9. CDR3 amino acids: CASSPRGGSNSPLHF. In DNA, the CDR3 is TGTGCCAGCAGTCCCCGAGGGGGCTCAAATTCACCCCTCCACTTT.

This clone was picked up a small number of times. V and J are TRBV5-1 and TRBJ1-5; D is ambiguous. The germline V and J ends were trimmed by 0 bases and 2 bases, with 9 bases remaining between them. This CDR3 is 15 amino acids long. Germline V gene lookup returns CDR1 SGHRS and CDR2 YFSETQ. CDR3 protein: CASSLVGEGNQPQHF. CDR3 nucleotides: TGCGCCAGCAGCTTGGTCGGGGAGGGCAATCAGCCCCAGCATTTT.

The chain uses TRBV4-1 and TRBJ1-1; TRBD1 matches 8 bases. Trimming at V came to 0 bases and at J to 3 bases, leaving 6 bases not matched to a gene. Germline CDR1 is MGHRA and CDR2 is YSYEKL. The CDR3 is 16 amino acids. The CDR3 DNA reads TGCGCCAGCAGCCAAGAGACAGGGGAGATGGACACTGAAGCTTTCTTT. Amino acid sequence: CASSQETGEMDTEAFF.

CDR3 in amino acids: CASSSRLAVTSSYNEQFF. The CDR3 DNA follows: TGTGCCAGCAGCTCCCGGCTAGCGGTCACTAGCTCCTACAATGAGCAGTTCTTC. The rearrangement joins TRBV7-9 to TRBJ2-1, with 7 positions matching TRBD2. Losses at the gene ends were 4 bases for V and 0 bases for J; bases not matched to a gene: 12. This CDR3 is built from 18 residues. CDR1 and CDR2 from the germline V gene are SEHNR and FQNEAQ (reference sequence).